The 21 T cell receptor beta chains below come from one sample, sequenced in a study of PD-1 blockade in classical Hodgkin lymphoma. Every patient had relapsed following autologous stem cell transplantation, and cohorts differed in brentuximab vedotin exposure. The method was immunoSEQ multiplex PCR; TCRdb's version includes in-frame clones alone and lacks a portion of them. This sample has around 20,000 clones, with roughly 80% found just once. The sample consisted of peripheral blood mononuclear cells (PBMCs), taken at baseline. Receptors were obtained from a human donor with classical Hodgkin lymphoma.

The chain combines TRBV5-6 with TRBJ2-1; D is undetermined. Trimming removed 4 bases from V and 9 bases from J, with 11 bases in between. Germline V gene data show CDR1 as SGHDT and CDR2 as YYEEEE. CDR3 size: 12 residues. CDR3: CASSLRRVEQFF. The DNA of the CDR3 is TGTGCCAGCAGCCTACGCCGGGTTGAGCAGTTCTTC.

The gene calls are TRBV30 and TRBJ2-5, with 13 bases identical to TRBD2. CDR1 is GTSNPN, CDR2 SVGIG, per germline (reference sequence). The CDR3 spans 16 residues. Trimming cost V 8 bases and J 2 bases; bases outside gene matches: 11. CDR3 DNA: TGTGCCACTTCACTAGCGGGAGGGATCGGGCAAGAGACCCAGTACTTC. Residues: CATSLAGGIGQETQYF.

V is TRBV5-6 and J is TRBJ2-1; 9 positions match TRBD2. Trimming took 1 base from V and 8 from J; bases not matched to a gene: 10. In germline, CDR1 is SGHDT, CDR2 YYEEEE. The CDR3 length is 16 residues. CDR3 sequence reads: CASSLTSGLNIDEQFF. The CDR3 coding sequence is TGTGCCAGCAGCTTGACTAGCGGGCTGAACATCGATGAGCAGTTCTTC.

This clone came up a few times. The rearrangement links TRBV13 to TRBJ2-3; tentative D call: TRBD2 (6 bases). The V end lost 3 bases, the J end lost 6 bases, and 16 bases lay between the germline ends. The germline V gene has CDR1 PRHDT and CDR2 FYEKMQ (reference sequence). The CDR3 consists of 15 residues. Here the CDR3 DNA reads TGTGCCAGCAGCTTCGCGGGGCCCGACGGGGATACGCAGTATTTT. It encodes CASSFAGPDGDTQYF. Complete variable domain (other parts from reference TRBV13 and TRBJ2-3): AAGVIQSPRHLIKEKRETATLKCYPIPRHDTVYWYQQGPGQDPQFLISFYEKMQSDKGSIPDRFSAQQFSDYHSELNMSSLELGDSALYFCASSFAGPDGDTQYFGPGTRLTVL.

This clone was recorded a few times. The chain has TRBV30 and TRBJ1-1; D call uncertain. The V gene lost 4 bases and the J gene lost 0 bases, with 9 bases spanning the gap. This CDR3 has 13 amino acids. The germline gives CDR1 GTSNPN, CDR2 SVGIG (reference sequence). CDR3 region: CAWTRTVNTEAFF. CDR3 DNA sequence: TGTGCCTGGACGAGGACGGTGAACACTGAAGCTTTCTTT.

The CDR3 coding sequence is TGTGCCAGCTCCCCCCAGGGTAGCTCCTACGAGCAGTACTTC. Translating it yields CASSPQGSSYEQYF. V usage is TRBV18 and J usage is TRBJ2-7; D is possibly TRBD1 (5 bases). V dropped 6 bases and J dropped 0 bases, with 12 bases sitting between them. The CDR3 runs 14 residues. In germline, CDR1 is KGHSH, CDR2 LQKENI.

The V gene is TRBV7-9, the J gene TRBJ1-1; D call uncertain. Trimming removed 0 bases from V and 5 bases from J, with 16 bases in between. The CDR3 length is 16 residues. Germline values: CDR1 SEHNR, CDR2 FQNEAQ (reference sequence). CDR3 nucleotide sequence: TGTGCCAGCAGCTTAGCCCCGCGAGCCGAACGGACTGAAGCTTTCTTT. The encoded protein is CASSLAPRAERTEAFF. Full variable domain (missing parts from reference TRBV7-9 and TRBJ1-1): DTGVSQNPRHKITKRGQNVTFRCDPISEHNRLYWYRQTLGQGPEFLTYFQNEAQLEKSRLLSDRFSAERPKGSFSTLEIQRTEQGDSAMYLCASSLAPRAERTEAFFGQGTRLTVV.

The rearrangement uses TRBV4-1 and TRBJ2-5, with D possibly matching TRBD1 (5 bases). The DNA end is more similar to TRBJ2-7, so the J call may be wrong. In germline, CDR1 is MGHRA, CDR2 YSYEKL. The CDR3 extends over 17 amino acids. The CDR3 loop reads CASSQGTQGVLSYEQYF. In DNA, the CDR3 is TGCGCCAGCAGCCAAGGGACCCAAGGGGTCCTATCCTACGAGCAGTACTTC.

The rearrangement uses TRBV27 and TRBJ2-7; a possible D gene is TRBD2 (5 bases). CDR1 and CDR2 (germline): MNHEY, SMNVEV (reference sequence). The CDR3 is 13 amino acids. Trimming pared 6 bases from V and 3 bases from J, leaving 12 bases between. This CDR3 reads CASSLGRGYEQYF. Here the CDR3 DNA reads TGTGCCAGCAGCCTCGGACGGGGCTACGAGCAGTACTTC.

The rearrangement uses TRBV6-6 and TRBJ1-1; D not certain. V was cut by 8 bases and J by 6 bases, with 13 bases left in between. Germline CDR1 MNHNY, CDR2 SVGAGI (reference sequence). The length of the CDR3 is 12 residues. The chain's CDR3 is CASAHASAEAFF. DNA of the CDR3: TGTGCCAGCGCCCACGCTTCCGCTGAAGCTTTCTTT.

This rearrangement joins TRBV18 to TRBJ2-3; no clear D. The CDR3 has 16 residues. V gave up 3 bases and J gave up 2 bases, with 15 bases separating them. The germline gives CDR1 KGHSH, CDR2 LQKENI. CDR3: CASSPPVGGVTDTQYF. CDR3 nucleotides: TGTGCCAGCTCACCGCCGGTGGGCGGCGTCACAGATACGCAGTATTTT.

V is TRBV29-1 and J is TRBJ2-1, with D perhaps TRBD1 (5 bases). The V end lost 5 bases, the J end lost 0 bases, and 8 bases lay between the germline ends. The CDR3 extends over 13 amino acids. Germline assignment: CDR1 SQVTM and CDR2 ANQGSEA. For the CDR3, the DNA is TGCAGCGTTAGGGGTATCTCCTACAATGAGCAGTTCTTC. Translated: CSVRGISYNEQFF.

This rearrangement joins TRBV10-1 to TRBJ2-7; D gene unclear. Trimming took off 4 bases at V and 1 base at J, with 17 bases between the two ends. The CDR3 spans 16 residues. Looked up from germline, CDR1 is WNHNN and CDR2 is SYGVQD (reference sequence). CDR3 region: CASSGPLGRRSYEQYF. The CDR3 nucleotides are TGCGCCAGCAGTGGACCATTGGGCAGAAGGTCCTACGAGCAGTACTTC.

The chain recombines TRBV11-2 with TRBJ2-7, with 7 bases lining up with TRBD2. Trimming at V came to 1 base and at J to 0 bases, leaving 3 bases not matched to a gene. This CDR3 region has 15 residues. The V gene's germline CDR1 is SGHAT and CDR2 FQNNGV. The CDR3 loop is CASSLVQRGSYEQYF. The CDR3 DNA is TGTGCCAGCAGCTTAGTACAGCGGGGCTCCTACGAGCAGTACTTC.

The V gene is TRBV4-1, the J gene TRBJ1-4, with unresolved D. V was trimmed by 1 base and J by 2 bases, leaving 14 bases between them. The CDR3 is 17 residues long. From germline, CDR1 is MGHRA and CDR2 YSYEKL. The CDR3: CASSQVSPPFTNEKLFF. In DNA form, the CDR3 reads TGCGCCAGCAGCCAAGTCTCCCCCCCTTTCACTAATGAAAAACTGTTTTTT.

The chain carries TRBV19 and TRBJ1-1; D may be TRBD1 (6 bases). Germline loops: CDR1 LNHDA, CDR2 SQIVND (reference sequence). V lost 8 bases and J 8 bases, leaving 9 bases between the germline ends. The CDR3 sequence is 10 residues long. The CDR3 protein is CASVGTEAFF. As DNA, the CDR3 is TGTGCCAGTGTTGGGACAGAAGCTTTCTTT.

This clone was recorded once. This chain links TRBV13 with TRBJ2-7; D ambiguous. V was trimmed by 4 bases and J by 1 base, leaving 11 bases between them. The CDR3 consists of 14 residues. Germline V gene sequence: CDR1 PRHDT, CDR2 FYEKMQ (reference sequence). CDR3 sequence reads: CASSSFLASYEQYF. DNA of the CDR3: TGTGCCAGCAGCTCCTTCCTGGCGTCCTACGAGCAGTACTTC.

This clone was counted a few times. The chain uses TRBV7-9 and TRBJ2-1; no clear D. Germline V gene sequence: CDR1 SEHNR, CDR2 FQNEAQ (reference sequence). V was clipped by 1 base and J by 8 bases, with 24 bases between them. CDR3 size: 18 residues. CDR3 DNA sequence: TGTGCCAGCAGCTTAGGGACGTCGCGGAGAGTTCCCCTCCATGAGCAGTTCTTC. Protein sequence: CASSLGTSRRVPLHEQFF.

The rearrangement links TRBV18 to TRBJ1-1; D gene uncertain. Between the trimmed V and J ends, which lost 1 base and 4 bases, there was a span of 7 bases. Germline V lookup: CDR1 KGHSH, CDR2 LQKENI. The CDR3 runs to 13 residues. CDR3 sequence (DNA): TGTGCCAGCTCACCACTCTCCGGCACTGAAGCTTTCTTT. Translation: CASSPLSGTEAFF.

The chain joins TRBV10-3 to TRBJ2-6; D unclear. CDR3 length equals 21 residues. The germline gives CDR1 ENHRY, CDR2 SYGVKD. Trimming took off 4 bases at V and 0 bases at J, with 25 bases between the two ends. In DNA form, the CDR3 reads TGTGCCATCAGTGTCCAGGACCTCACCTATGGATGGATCTCTGGGGCCAACGTCCTGACTTTC. Translated: CAISVQDLTYGWISGANVLTF.

J is TRBJ1-1 and V is TRBV30, with a possible D match to TRBD1 (5 bases). V was pared by 3 bases and J by 4 bases, with 12 bases between. The CDR3 is made up of 13 amino acids. CDR1 and CDR2 from the germline V gene are GTSNPN and SVGIG (reference sequence). The CDR3 is CAWSVSGGTEAFF. The DNA of the CDR3 is TGTGCCTGGAGCGTTAGTGGGGGCACTGAAGCTTTCTTT. The complete variable domain, with remaining parts taken from reference TRBV30 and TRBJ1-1, reads SQTIHQWPATLVQPVGSPLSLECTVEGTSNPNLYWYRQAAGRGLQLLFYSVGIGQISSEVPQNLSASRPQDRQFILSSKKLLLSDSGFYLCAWSVSGGTEAFFGQGTRLTVV.